This TCR beta chain derives from a study of metastatic and nonmetastatic thyroid tumors. Looking at the study overall: Repertoires of blood and of tissue (tumor or nodule) from malignant and benign thyroid patients were compared. Regarding the study as a whole: Compared with benign nodules, malignant thyroid tumors were reported to have significantly higher TCR beta diversity in both blood and tumor.

Patients were all untreated before their thyroid surgery. This clone was recorded many times. As yet, its antigen is unknown. Other nucleotide sequences from this sample produce the same CDR3. Methods used by the authors: Using the CDR3 differences seen across clinicopathological groups, the authors built a distant-metastasis classifier for papillary thyroid cancer, which was meant to discriminate distant-metastatic patients. Using MiXCR, TCRdb reanalyzed the PCR reads. Clone size and V and J calls follow TCRdb, not the original study. The data show approximately 15,000 clones, roughly 13% seen once. The clonotype originates from a female donor with papillary thyroid cancer or a benign thyroid nodule (not recorded which). Some clones in this sample may be carry-over from other donors' samples. Material for sequencing was blood.

CDR3 residues: CASSRGTGGSNTEAFF. The CDR3 coding sequence is TGTGCCAGCTCACGAGGGACAGGGGGCTCGAACACTGAAGCTTTCTTT. This sequence joins TRBV18 and TRBJ1-1; TRBD1 aligns across 12 bases. The germline CDR1 and CDR2 sequences are KGHSH and LQKENI. The CDR3 sequence is 16 residues long. J gave up 1 base and V 4 bases, and 4 bases lay outside the gene matches.